This T cell receptor (beta chain) is from a study of OX40 agonist ivuxolimab in advanced cancers. Trimming cost V 0 bases and J 1 base, with 13 bases left between them. CDR3 length equals 16 residues. Data came from immunoSEQ multiplex PCR; TCRdb stores just in-frame clones and leaves some out. The sample includes 45,000 to 55,000 clones, nearly 85% seen only once; the top ten take approximately 1.1%. This TCR was sampled from an adult with an advanced solid tumor such as melanoma, head and neck, liver or kidney cancer. The chain has TRBV23-1 and TRBJ2-7; D is possibly TRBD1 (5 bases). TRBV23-1 counts as an open reading frame of uncertain function. Sample: CD4+ or CD8+ T cells sorted from blood, taken in a trial of the OX40 agonist ivuxolimab. DNA for the CDR3: TGCGCCAGCAGTCAATCGCGGCAGGGCGAATCCTACGAGCAGTACTTC. Its translation: CASSQSRQGESYEQYF.